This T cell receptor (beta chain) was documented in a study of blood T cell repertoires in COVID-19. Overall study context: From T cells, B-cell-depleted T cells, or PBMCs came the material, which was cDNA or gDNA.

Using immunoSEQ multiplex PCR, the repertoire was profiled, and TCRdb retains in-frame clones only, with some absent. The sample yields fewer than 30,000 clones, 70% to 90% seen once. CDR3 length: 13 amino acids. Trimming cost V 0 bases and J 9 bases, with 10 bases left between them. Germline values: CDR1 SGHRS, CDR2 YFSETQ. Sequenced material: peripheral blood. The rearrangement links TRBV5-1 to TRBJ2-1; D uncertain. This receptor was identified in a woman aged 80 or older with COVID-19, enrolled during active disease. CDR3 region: CASSLVGTPEQFF. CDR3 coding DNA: TGCGCCAGCAGCTTGGTGGGCACCCCTGAGCAGTTCTTC.